The present TCR beta chain was sequenced within a study of CD8 T cells in ankylosing spondylitis. As concerns this clonotype: Antigen: not known.

Points from the study as a whole: Disease-linked clones had a CD8+ phenotype and relatively low frequency in peripheral blood. Existing reports had already noted some motif variants in reactive arthritis synovial fluid and blood.

TCRdb used MiXCR to reprocess the 5' RACE reads, holding one entry per CDR3 protein. The table shows about 220,000 distinct CDR3 sequences, with about 11% occurring only once. What was sequenced was blood, either unsorted or a sorted T cell fraction (not recorded which). The sequence was obtained from a male donor with ankylosing spondylitis or in good health (not recorded which).

CDR3 loop: CASSLRGDGVYGYTF. The CDR3 DNA reads TGTGCCAGCAGCTTAAGAGGGGACGGTGTCTATGGCTACACCTTC. This rearrangement joins TRBV7-3 to TRBJ1-2, with D tentatively TRBD1 (5 bases). Trimming stripped 1 base from V and 4 bases from J, with 13 bases between. Per the germline V gene, CDR1 is SGHTA and CDR2 is FQGTGA. The CDR3 runs to 15 residues. The entire variable domain, with the rest obtained from reference TRBV7-3 and TRBJ1-2, is as follows: GAGVSQTPSNKVTEKGKYVELRCDPISGHTALYWYRQSLGQGPEFLIYFQGTGAADDSGLPNDRFFAVRPEGSVSTLKIQRTERGDSAVYLCASSLRGDGVYGYTFGSGTRLTVV.